The entry below gives a single TCR beta chain sequence along with its context. Antigen unknown. V was trimmed by 5 bases and J by 3 bases, leaving 15 bases between them. Germline V CDR1 and CDR2: LGHDT, YNNKEL (reference sequence). The CDR3 has 15 amino acids. For TCR, cDNA came from 5'RACE template switching, which added a universal primer site and UMIs. TCRdb analysed the 5' RACE reads with MiXCR anew, one entry per CDR3 protein. In the table there are about 430,000 distinct CDR3 sequences, approximately 19% of which are singletons. The source of the sample is a study of T cells after yellow fever vaccination. General study points: After the booster, approximately 96% of CD4 and 75% to 90% of CD8 primary-response clones were re-detected. Abundant bulk-derived clonotypes could contaminate FACS-sorted repertoires.

This sequence was found in a man younger than 30 who received the YFV17D yellow fever vaccine. The material sequenced was PBMCs, taken before the yellow fever booster vaccination. The chain has TRBV3-1 and TRBJ2-3, with D possibly matching TRBD2 (5 bases). Written as DNA, the CDR3 is TGTGCCAGCAGCTACAATTTAGGCGGGACAGATACGCAGTATTTT. Protein product: CASSYNLGGTDTQYF.